Listed below are T cell receptor beta chains from one sample, sequenced in a study of tumor T cells in aggressive B-cell lymphoma. Sequenced by immunoSEQ multiplex PCR; TCRdb stores in-frame clones only, minus some. The table has about 7,600 clones, 75% to 85% seen once. Sequencing was done on a sample of tumor tissue. All receptors derive from an adult with diffuse large B cell lymphoma. Each CDR3 is given with its conserved first and last residue. Fields, in order: V gene, J gene, clone size, D gene, CDR3 protein, CDR3 DNA. A D gene is named only where the DNA matches it firmly. Size values are once, few and many counts, or a class for expanded clones, and some rows have none.

>TRBV2|TRBJ1-3|-|TRBD1
CASSEGQNSGNTIYF
TGTGCCAGCAGTGAGGGACAGAACTCTGGAAACACCATATATTTT
>TRBV4-2|TRBJ1-1|-|-
CASSHDDSLNTEAFF
TGTGCCAGCAGCCACGATGACAGCCTGAACACTGAAGCTTTCTTT
>TRBV7-9|TRBJ2-1|-|TRBD1
CASSPGGNEQFF
TGTGCCAGCAGCCCAGGGGGCAATGAGCAGTTCTTC
>TRBV9|TRBJ2-7|-|TRBD2
CASSVFGVAGVYEQYF
TGTGCCAGCAGCGTGTTTGGGGTAGCGGGAGTCTACGAGCAGTACTTC
>TRBV27|TRBJ2-1|-|TRBD1
CASSLPRQGYEQFF
TGTGCCAGCAGTCTACCTCGACAGGGCTATGAACAGTTCTTC
>TRBV7-2|TRBJ2-1|once|TRBD2
CASSSSGLAGGPDEQFF
TGTGCCAGCAGCTCATCAGGACTAGCGGGAGGGCCCGATGAGCAGTTCTTC
>TRBV5-4|TRBJ2-7|-|TRBD1
CASSGSRDRGYEQYF
TGTGCCAGCAGCGGGAGCCGGGACAGGGGATACGAGCAGTACTTC
>TRBV11-2|TRBJ2-7|-|TRBD1
CASSLAGDSTYEQYF
TGTGCCAGCAGCTTAGCTGGGGACAGCACCTACGAGCAGTACTTC
>TRBV19|TRBJ2-3|-|-
CASSDGTLPDTQYF
TGTGCCAGTAGTGACGGGACTTTGCCAGATACGCAGTATTTT
>TRBV7-9|TRBJ1-5|few|TRBD1
CAGQTGGTNQPQHF
TGTGCCGGGCAAACAGGGGGTACCAATCAGCCCCAGCATTTT
>TRBV19|TRBJ2-1|-|TRBD2
CASRPLAGAYNEQFF
TGTGCCAGTAGGCCACTAGCGGGAGCCTACAATGAGCAGTTCTTC
>TRBV19|TRBJ1-1|-|-
CASSIGPDSPNTEAFF
TGTGCCAGTAGTATCGGCCCGGACTCCCCGAACACTGAAGCTTTCTTT
>TRBV7-3|TRBJ2-1|-|-
CASSPRGSGSNEQFF
TGTGCCAGCAGCCCGCGGGGTTCCGGGTCAAATGAGCAGTTCTTC
>TRBV9|TRBJ1-3|-|-
CASSVQAYSGNTIYF
TGTGCCAGCAGCGTGCAGGCCTACTCTGGAAACACCATATATTTT
>TRBV19|TRBJ1-5|once|TRBD1
CASSIVTGPHQPQHF
TGTGCCAGTAGTATAGTGACAGGGCCCCACCAGCCCCAGCATTTT
>TRBV27|TRBJ2-3|once|TRBD2
CASREAGVSTDTQYF
TGTGCCAGCAGGGAAGCGGGGGTAAGCACAGATACGCAGTATTTT
>TRBV28|TRBJ2-1|-|TRBD1
CASNPGTGYNEQFF
TGTGCCAGCAACCCAGGGACAGGTTACAATGAGCAGTTCTTC
>TRBV9|TRBJ1-4|once|-
CASSVGGLSNEKLFF
TGTGCCAGCAGCGTAGGAGGCCTCTCAAATGAAAAACTGTTTTTT
>TRBV5-4|TRBJ2-3|-|TRBD2
CASSLRASGGDTQYF
TGTGCCAGCAGCTTAAGGGCTAGCGGGGGGGATACGCAGTATTTT
>TRBV19|TRBJ2-1|-|-
CASSIAVGGPFYNEQFF
TGTGCCAGTAGTATAGCCGTCGGTGGGCCCTTTTACAATGAGCAGTTCTTC
>TRBV5-1|TRBJ2-3|few|-
CASSLEGLGTDTQYF
TGCGCCAGCAGCTTGGAGGGACTTGGGACAGATACGCAGTATTTT
>TRBV7-9|TRBJ2-5|-|-
CASSVVLAEETQYF
TGTGCCAGCAGCGTGGTTTTAGCGGAAGAGACCCAGTACTTC
>TRBV6-5|TRBJ2-7|-|TRBD2
CASSYSASGPYEQYF
TGTGCCAGCAGTTACTCGGCTAGCGGACCCTACGAGCAGTACTTC
>TRBV4-3|TRBJ1-1|few|-
CASSHNRGMNTEAFF
TGCGCCAGCAGCCATAATAGGGGCATGAACACTGAAGCTTTCTTT
>TRBV28|TRBJ2-6|-|TRBD2
CASSLVRGGPDSGANVLTF
TGTGCCAGCAGTTTAGTGCGGGGGGGCCCGGACTCTGGGGCCAACGTCCTAACTTTC
>TRBV27|TRBJ1-1|-|TRBD1
CASSWTGGASEAFF
TGTGCCAGCAGTTGGACAGGGGGCGCCTCTGAAGCTTTTTTT
>TRBV7-3|TRBJ2-5|-|-
CASSLMADPRETQYF
TGTGCCAGCAGCTTAATGGCGGATCCTAGGGAGACCCAGTACTTC
>TRBV10-1|TRBJ1-1|-|-
CASSESTPGKGTEAFF
TGCGCCAGCAGTGAGTCGACTCCGGGAAAGGGCACTGAAGCTTTCTTT
>TRBV4-2|TRBJ1-2|-|TRBD1
CASSHPGQVNYGYTF
TGTGCCAGCAGCCATCCTGGACAGGTTAACTATGGCTACACCTTC